This T cell receptor beta chain was found in a study of regulatory T cells in long-lasting Graves disease. Overall study context: Patients with persistent Graves' disease had over 5 years of antithyroid drugs and persistent TSH receptor antibodies. Regarding the study as a whole: Persistent cases favored TRBV28, TRBJ1-2 and TRBJ2-5. Whereas more than 950 public clonotypes were shared by new patients, persistent patients shared more, at a few thousand. Small numbers of samples may have cut accuracy.

Both iRepertoire HTBI primers and Arm-PCR of CDR3 regions were used to build the TCR beta libraries. TCRdb fed the multiplex PCR reads into MiXCR, producing one record per CDR3 protein. The sample records almost 350,000 distinct CDR3 sequences, 15% to 20% being singletons. CDR3 size: 16 residues. V lost 4 bases, J lost 0 bases, and 10 bases lay in between. Germline V gene data show CDR1 as MNHEY and CDR2 as SMNVEV (reference sequence). Note on this clonotype: Its antigen is unknown.

Documented time point: persistent/refractory GD, antithyroid drugs over 5 years with positive TRAb. The TCR library was prepared using RNA isolated from PBMCs. Sequences were derived from peripheral blood mononuclear cells (PBMCs), sampled when the disease was refractory, from a patient treated with antithyroid drugs. This TCR was sampled from a female donor with Graves disease. The V and J genes are TRBV27 and TRBJ1-6; TRBD1 is a possible D gene (6 bases). The chain's CDR3 is CASSSKQGSYNSPLHF. CDR3 nucleotide sequence: TGTGCCAGCAGTTCCAAACAGGGCTCCTATAATTCACCCCTCCACTTT.